This T cell receptor (beta chain) was identified during a study of blood T cell repertoires in COVID-19 (dated by TCRdb to the early 2020s). The study in broad terms: Samples covering the acute and convalescent phases of COVID-19 were provided by collaborators in the United States, Italy and Spain. The prospective study material was composed of cDNA or gDNA derived from T cells, B-cell-depleted T cells, or PBMCs. Subjects who had been exposed to COVID-19, were actively infected with it, or had recovered from it provided the deeply sampled blood TCRbeta repertoires that made up the dataset. The repertoires were made available in a free public database intended to serve as a resource for research on the immune response to SARS-CoV-2. The samples were drawn from two sources: the first 160 participants of the ongoing ImmuneRACE study, and 1,254 subjects contributed by 6 global collaborators. The sample metadata nearly always contained a de-identified subject ID, COVID-19 status, age in years and sex. HLA class I and class II types, where available, came from metadata supplied by the sample provider rather than from assay-based typing. The investigation overall reported the following: The amount of clinical and demographic metadata varied by source and participant and was provided uncurated.

As concerns this clone: It lacks a known antigen. No clone much larger than this one lies a single base away; base qualities are absent.

Trimming leaves V shorter by 3 bases and J shorter by 6 bases, with the junction holding 8 bases beyond the gene matches. The germline V gene encodes CDR1 ENHRY and CDR2 SYGVKD. From cysteine to phenylalanine, the CDR3 is 15 amino acids long. Just CDR3 DNA is preserved here, 45 bases in frame from base 1. Participants in the prospective study were aged roughly 18 to 95 years, lived in 20 to 30 United States geographic areas, and enrolled through a virtual design. In the prospective study, cohorts were assigned on the basis of participant-reported clinical history obtained from a screening survey and a study questionnaire. Recovered participants in ImmuneRACE Cohort 3 were defined as having two consecutive negative NP/OP PCR tests, clearance from a healthcare professional, or resolution of symptoms. Mobile phlebotomists in the prospective study collected whole blood, serum and a nasopharyngeal or oropharyngeal swab from every participant. Participants in the prospective study had the option to provide additional blood draws and questionnaires over a 2-month period. Before DNA extraction, prospective study blood samples were shipped either frozen or at room temperature.

TCRbeta CDR3 regions were amplified from genomic DNA by means of the immunoSEQ Assay, a bias-controlled multiplex PCR. From the authors' description of their analysis: Within the assay, amplification of reference gene primers was used to estimate how many nucleated cells each sample contained. To quantify the absolute abundance of each unique TCRbeta CDR3 rearrangement, sequence reads were collapsed and filtered. Productive Simpson clonality was computed per sample as the square root of Simpson's diversity index over productive rearrangements. Imported from immuneACCESS, the table was reduced by TCRdb to in-frame sequences with V and J called. These copies leave out some clones; in studies compared against another copy, an unresolved V gene accounts for under half, and the cause of the remainder is not known. V and J calls and clone size come straight from that table; D and trimming were deduced from the DNA. This sample gives 120,000 or so clones in total; around 83% of them show up just once. Nearly 4% of the sample comes from the top ten.

The V and J segments used are TRBV10-3 and TRBJ2-7; 10 central bases correspond to TRBD1. The source of this sequence is a woman aged 25 to 45 who had recovered from COVID-19. Sequencing was done on a sample of PBMCs or T cells enriched from blood (not recorded which). The CDR3 is CAISEPGQGGPEQYF. The nucleotide sequence reads as follows: TGTGCCATCAGTGAACCCGGACAGGGGGGACCCGAGCAGTACTTC.